This T cell receptor (beta chain) was retrieved from a study of CD8+ T cells in alopecia areata. Study as a whole: Oral tofacitinib (5 to 10 mg twice daily) was administered to treated patients.

V lost 7 bases and J lost 5; bases outside the gene matches: 2. This CDR3 comprises 12 residues. The germline V gene encodes CDR1 LNHDA and CDR2 SQIVND (reference sequence). Findings and limits, study-wide: Lesional scalp exceeded normal scalp in clonality, especially in alopecia totalis/universalis.

The sequencing template was cDNA reverse transcribed from extracted RNA. The repertoire was sequenced with immunoSEQ multiplex PCR; TCRdb's copy has only in-frame clones and lacks some. The sample shows some 170,000 clones, roughly 70% of them seen only once. On this clone itself: Its antigen remains unknown.

Lesional scalp tissue (obtained by punch biopsy) and peripheral blood were collected from alopecia areata patients. The chain couples TRBV19 to TRBJ1-5; 7 nucleotides agree with TRBD1. This TCR derives from a human donor with alopecia areata. This specimen consisted of CD8+ T cells sorted from blood, obtained at week 0. DNA for the CDR3: TGTGCCAGTATGACAGGGCATCAGCCCCAGCATTTT. Translation: CASMTGHQPQHF.